A selection of T cell receptor beta chains follows, all from one sample in a study of STAT3 mutations in large granular lymphocyte leukemia. TCRdb's table, derived via immunoSEQ multiplex PCR, lists solely in-frame clones and lacks some. The sample yields 37,000 or so clones, about 88% seen once. The sample comprised PBMCs. These receptors were collected from a human donor with T large granular lymphocyte leukemia. Some clones in this sample may be carry-over from other donors' samples. Each CDR3 is given with its conserved first and last residue. The D gene is left open where the match is weak. Some rows have no size entry. The others give once, few or many, or a class for an expanded clone.

TGTGCCAGCAGTTCGCCCGTTTACTGGAGCTCCTATAATTCACCCCTCCACTTT | CASSSPVYWSSYNSPLHF | . | TRBV28 | 18 | once | TRBJ1-6
TGTGCCAGCAACCCCATCACCGCTATAAATGAAAAACTGTTTTTT | CASNPITAINEKLFF | . | TRBV7-9 | 15 | . | TRBJ1-4
TGTGCCAGCAGCGCAAGAGAGGTAGCAGATACGCAGTATTTT | CASSAREVADTQYF | . | TRBV9 | 14 | . | TRBJ2-3
TGTGCCAGCAGCTTACTCGGGGCTCGGGGGGGATACGAGCAGTACTTC | CASSLLGARGGYEQYF | TRBD2 | TRBV7-9 | 16 | . | TRBJ2-7
TGTGCCAGCAGCTTGGGACAGGGGTTTGAAAAACTGTTTTTT | CASSLGQGFEKLFF | TRBD1 | TRBV11-2 | 14 | . | TRBJ1-4
TGTGCCAGCTACAACCCCCGAGACATGCAGCCTAACTATGGCTACACCTTC | CASYNPRDMQPNYGYTF | . | TRBV28 | 17 | . | TRBJ1-2
TGTGCCAGCAGTTACTATGCCCAGGGAGGCTATGGCTACACCTTC | CASSYYAQGGYGYTF | . | TRBV6-5 | 15 | once | TRBJ1-2
TGTGCCAGCAGCCCCGGGCAGGGGAAGAGCTCCTACGAGCAGTACTTC | CASSPGQGKSSYEQYF | . | TRBV7-9 | 16 | once | TRBJ2-7
TGTGCCAGCAGTTTGTCTCAGCCCTCCCGGCATTTT | CASSLSQPSRHF | . | TRBV28 | 12 | few | TRBJ1-5
TGTGCCAGCAGTTTATCCCTGAAGAACACTGAAGCTTTCTTT | CASSLSLKNTEAFF | . | TRBV27 | 14 | . | TRBJ1-1
TGCGCCAGCAGCTCAGAGGACGGAGCTAACTATGGCTACACCTTC | CASSSEDGANYGYTF | . | TRBV5-1 | 15 | . | TRBJ1-2
TGTGCCAGCAGTCCCCGAGGGTTGCCTAATCAGCCCCAGCATTTT | CASSPRGLPNQPQHF | . | TRBV27 | 15 | few | TRBJ1-5
TGCGCCAGCAGCCCCTTTGGGGCCAACGTCCTGACTTTC | CASSPFGANVLTF | . | TRBV5-1 | 13 | . | TRBJ2-6
TGTGCCAGCAGCTTGGAGATAGTGGCCGCCCTCCACGAGCAGTACTTC | CASSLEIVAALHEQYF | . | TRBV5-6 | 16 | . | TRBJ2-7
TGTGCCAGCAGTTTAATCTTAGACACAGATACGCAGTATTTT | CASSLILDTDTQYF | . | TRBV28 | 14 | . | TRBJ2-3
TGTGCCAGTAGTAAGGGGGCACAGGGACTGAACACTGAAGCTTTCTTT | CASSKGAQGLNTEAFF | TRBD1 | TRBV19 | 16 | . | TRBJ1-1
TGTGCCAGTAGTATCGTGCCGGTAATCTATGGCTACACCTTC | CASSIVPVIYGYTF | . | TRBV19 | 14 | few | TRBJ1-2
TGTGCCTGGAGTTTGGGAAACACTGAAGCTTTCTTT | CAWSLGNTEAFF | . | TRBV30 | 12 | . | TRBJ1-1
TGTGCCAGCAGCTTTTCCGGGACAGCGAACACTGAAGCTTTCTTT | CASSFSGTANTEAFF | TRBD1 | TRBV9 | 15 | . | TRBJ1-1
TGTGCCAGCAGCCGGGCCCGGGGGCCACCCCTCCACTTT | CASSRARGPPLHF | . | TRBV6-5 | 13 | . | TRBJ1-6
TGTGCCAGCAGCCGTCAGGGGGCCCCCACTGAAGCTTTCTTT | CASSRQGAPTEAFF | TRBD1 | TRBV9 | 14 | . | TRBJ1-1
TGCGCCAGCAGCTTGAGGAAGGACCCCCGGGACACCATATATTTT | CASSLRKDPRDTIYF | . | TRBV5-1 | 15 | . | TRBJ1-3
TGTGCCAGCAGGGGGACAGTAGGGGAGACCCAGTACTTC | CASRGTVGETQYF | TRBD1 | TRBV2 | 13 | . | TRBJ2-5
TGTGCCAGCTCACTAAACAGGGGGCGCCAGGACTATGGCTACACCTTC | CASSLNRGRQDYGYTF | TRBD1 | TRBV18 | 16 | . | TRBJ1-2
TGTGCCTGGAGTTTGAACTCCGGGACAGAGAATCAGCCCCAGCATTTT | CAWSLNSGTENQPQHF | TRBD1 | TRBV30 | 16 | . | TRBJ1-5
TGCGCCAGCAGCTTGTCGACTAGCGGGGGGGCCCTAGCCAAAAACATTCAGTACTTC | CASSLSTSGGALAKNIQYF | TRBD2 | TRBV5-1 | 19 | . | TRBJ2-4
TGTGCCAGCTCACTGGACCTTGCTAATGAAAAACTGTTTTTT | CASSLDLANEKLFF | . | TRBV18 | 14 | . | TRBJ1-4
TGCGCCAGCACAGGAGAGACCCAGTACTTC | CASTGETQYF | . | TRBV5-1 | 10 | . | TRBJ2-5
TGTGCCAGCAGGAATTGGCAGGACTATGGCTACACCTTC | CASRNWQDYGYTF | . | TRBV27 | 13 | . | TRBJ1-2
TGCGCCAGCAGCCAAGATAAGGCGGGGGGCTATGGCTACACCTTC | CASSQDKAGGYGYTF | . | TRBV4-3 | 15 | once | TRBJ1-2
TGTGCCAGCCGGGGACTAGGGCTGGAGACCCAGTACTTC | CASRGLGLETQYF | TRBD2 | TRBV5-4 | 13 | once | TRBJ2-5
TGTGCCAGCAGGCTGGGACAGAACACTGAAGCTTTCTTT | CASRLGQNTEAFF | . | TRBV27 | 13 | . | TRBJ1-1
TGTGCCAGCTCATCAATACGGACGGGATCAAACACCATATATTTT | CASSSIRTGSNTIYF | . | TRBV18 | 15 | . | TRBJ1-3
TGTGCCGCCCGGGACACCGATCAGCCCCAGCATTTT | CAARDTDQPQHF | . | TRBV10-3 | 12 | once | TRBJ1-5
TGTGCCAGCAGCGTAGGGAATACGTACAATGAGCAGTTCTTC | CASSVGNTYNEQFF | . | TRBV9 | 14 | . | TRBJ2-1
TGTGCCAGCACCCTAGGGACCCTCCCGGGCAATCAGCCCCAGCATTTT | CASTLGTLPGNQPQHF | . | TRBV2 | 16 | . | TRBJ1-5
TGTGCCAGCAGTTATGAGGGGAGGCGAGGCGATACGCAGTATTTT | CASSYEGRRGDTQYF | . | TRBV6-5 | 15 | . | TRBJ2-3
TGCAGTGCTCGACAGTACAATGAGCAGTTCTTC | CSARQYNEQFF | . | TRBV20-1 | 11 | . | TRBJ2-1
TGCGCCAGCAGCCCGGGACAGATGGCCTCTGGCTACACCTTC | CASSPGQMASGYTF | TRBD1 | TRBV5-1 | 14 | . | TRBJ1-2
TGTGCCAGCAGCTCCGGCCGGCCCGCTGGAAACACCATATATTTT | CASSSGRPAGNTIYF | . | TRBV5-4 | 15 | . | TRBJ1-3
TGTGCCAGCAGTTACGATAGGACACGGCAGTTCTTC | CASSYDRTRQFF | . | TRBV6-6 | 12 | . | TRBJ2-1
TGTGCCAGCAGCTTATGGGGGGATTTCTCCTACGAGCAGTACTTC | CASSLWGDFSYEQYF | . | TRBV5-4 | 15 | once | TRBJ2-7
TGTGCCAGCAGCCGTTCCCAGGGGAACTATGGCTACACCTTC | CASSRSQGNYGYTF | . | TRBV11-2 | 14 | . | TRBJ1-2
TGTGCCCCCGGCAGGGTGACTTCACCCCTCCACTTT | CAPGRVTSPLHF | . | TRBV2 | 12 | . | TRBJ1-6
TGTGCCAGCAGCTTATCGGGCGGATCCTACGAGCAGTACTTC | CASSLSGGSYEQYF | . | TRBV7-2 | 14 | . | TRBJ2-7
TGTGCCAGCAGCTTGGGAAGCGGGGAGGGCCAAGAGACCCAGTACTTC | CASSLGSGEGQETQYF | TRBD2 | TRBV5-4 | 16 | . | TRBJ2-5
TGCGCCAGCAGCTATTTGGGGACAGATACGCAGTATTTT | CASSYLGTDTQYF | . | TRBV4-1 | 13 | . | TRBJ2-3
TGTGCCACCTATCATGCCGGGACAGCGTACAATGAGCAGTTCTTC | CATYHAGTAYNEQFF | TRBD1 | TRBV6-1 | 15 | . | TRBJ2-1
TGCGCCAGCAGCTTGATGGACTCTGGAAACACCATATATTTT | CASSLMDSGNTIYF | . | TRBV5-1 | 14 | few | TRBJ1-3